The text below deals with one TCR beta chain. This sample was taken from a study of regulatory T cells in long-lasting Graves disease. Germline V gene data show CDR1 as SGHAT and CDR2 as FQDESV (reference sequence). With V trimmed by 5 bases and J by 6 bases, 10 bases remained unmatched. The CDR3 contains 14 residues. Construction of the TCR beta libraries employed iRepertoire HTBI primers in conjunction with Arm-PCR of CDR3 regions. From the multiplex PCR reads, TCRdb called clonotypes with MiXCR, one entry per CDR3 protein. The table shows about 240,000 distinct CDR3 sequences, with around 20% occurring only once. Time point specified: newly diagnosed GD, antithyroid drugs for less than 3 months. Extracted RNA from PBMCs served as the source of the TCR library. In this cohort, patients came from an endocrinology department located in Xi'an, China.

The sample was peripheral blood mononuclear cells (PBMCs), taken at new diagnosis, from a patient treated with antithyroid drugs. This sequence originates from a female donor with Graves disease. The chain has TRBV11-1 and TRBJ2-7, with 7 bases identical to TRBD2. CDR3 loop: CASSRLAGAGEQYF. The CDR3 DNA follows: TGTGCCAGCAGCCGATTGGCGGGAGCAGGCGAGCAGTACTTC.